This T cell receptor (beta chain) was found in a study of cytomegalovirus exposure and HLA in healthy donors. Study observations and caveats: It was confirmed in vitro that three of the CMV-associated chains were specific for CMV antigens. Later, an analysis found that TCR clusters from the first cohort tended to co-occur in the roughly 130 validation repertoires.

The assay was immunoSEQ multiplex PCR, and TCRdb's table has in-frame clones only and misses some. The sample shows 100,000 to 150,000 clones, roughly 90% of them seen only once. Germline values: CDR1 SGHRS, CDR2 YFSETQ. Trimming pared 0 bases from V and 1 base from J, leaving 11 bases between. The CDR3 runs to 15 residues. This clone was observed a single time. Its cognate antigen is unknown. A roughly 120-subject validation cohort, separate from the approximately 670-subject first cohort, supplied the donors. The source is a woman aged 18 to 35 in good health and CMV-seronegative. What was sequenced was PBMCs. V and J are TRBV5-1 and TRBJ2-7, with D perhaps TRBD1 (5 bases). The CDR3 bases are TGCGCCAGCAGCTTGGAGGCAGGGCGTTCCTACGAGCAGTACTTC. The encoded protein is CASSLEAGRSYEQYF.